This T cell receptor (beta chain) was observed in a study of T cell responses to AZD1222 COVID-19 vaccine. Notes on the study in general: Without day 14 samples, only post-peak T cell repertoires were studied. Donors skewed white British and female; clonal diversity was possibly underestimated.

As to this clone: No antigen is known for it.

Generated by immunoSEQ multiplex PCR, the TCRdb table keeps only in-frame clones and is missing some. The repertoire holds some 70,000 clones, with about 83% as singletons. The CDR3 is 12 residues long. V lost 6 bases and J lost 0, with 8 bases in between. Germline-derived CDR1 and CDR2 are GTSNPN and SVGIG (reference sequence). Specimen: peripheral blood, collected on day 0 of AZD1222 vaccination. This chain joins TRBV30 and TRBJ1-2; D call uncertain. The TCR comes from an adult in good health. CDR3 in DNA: TGTGCCTGCATCAAGGCTAACTATGGCTACACCTTC. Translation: CACIKANYGYTF.